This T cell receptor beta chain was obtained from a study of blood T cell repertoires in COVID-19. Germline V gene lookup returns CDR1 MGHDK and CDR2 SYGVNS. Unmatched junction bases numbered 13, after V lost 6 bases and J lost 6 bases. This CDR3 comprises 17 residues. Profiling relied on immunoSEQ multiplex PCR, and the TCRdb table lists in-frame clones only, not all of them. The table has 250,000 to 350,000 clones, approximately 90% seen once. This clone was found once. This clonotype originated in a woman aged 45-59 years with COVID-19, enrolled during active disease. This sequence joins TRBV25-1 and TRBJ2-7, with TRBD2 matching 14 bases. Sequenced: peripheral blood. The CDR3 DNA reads TGTGCCAGCAGCCTAACTCCGGGACTAGCGGGAGCCGCCGAGCAGTACTTC. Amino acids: CASSLTPGLAGAAEQYF.